This T cell receptor beta chain derives from a study of blood T cell repertoires in COVID-19. As for the study in general: Samples representing acute and convalescent COVID-19 were sourced from the United States, Italy and Spain. T cells, B-cell-depleted T cells, or PBMCs provided the cDNA or gDNA that served as material.

In its sample, this clone was seen a few times. The germline gives CDR1 SGDLS, CDR2 YYNGEE. There are 17 residues in the CDR3. J was trimmed by 8 bases and V by 3 bases; bases with no gene match: 15. Original data processing: Quantification of nucleated cells was approximated via reference gene primer amplification. Only in-frame clones appear in the TCRdb table, and some are missing; sequencing was by immunoSEQ multiplex PCR. V and J calls plus clone size are reproduced from that table; the DNA served to infer D and trimming. The top ten hold roughly 9.1% of the sample, which has around 140,000 clones, about four fifths seen once.

The chain couples TRBV9 to TRBJ2-2, with 8 bases identical to TRBD1. The TCR originated in a woman aged 55-75 years with active or convalescent COVID-19. The sample taken for sequencing was peripheral blood. The CDR3: CASSGSLPGGSRGELFF. Written as DNA, the CDR3 is TGTGCCAGCAGCGGAAGCCTACCAGGGGGCTCGAGGGGGGAGCTGTTTTTT.